What follows is one TCR beta chain and its context. This table comes from immunoSEQ multiplex PCR, and its TCRdb copy is limited to in-frame clones, with some not included. Of roughly 80,000 clones listed, around 90% are singletons. Germline CDR1 reads KGHDR; CDR2 reads SFDVKD. The CDR3 has 15 amino acids. V lost 4 bases and J 3 bases, leaving 15 bases between the germline ends. The sample is drawn from a study of blood T cell repertoires in COVID-19. The gene calls are TRBV24-1 and TRBJ2-7; D perhaps matches TRBD2 (6 bases). The specimen was peripheral blood. This TCR was recovered from a man between 45 and 60 years old with active COVID-19. The CDR3 is CATSDPSGGGYEQYF. The CDR3 DNA follows: TGTGCCACCAGTGACCCCTCCGGGGGTGGCTACGAGCAGTACTTC.